What follows is one T cell receptor (beta chain) and its context. Per germline, CDR1 SGHRS and CDR2 YFSETQ. The CDR3 covers 14 residues. The trim removed 3 bases at V and 5 bases at J, leaving 6 bases unmatched. The sample belongs to a study of T cells in localized non-small cell lung cancer. Libraries were prepared by immunoSEQ multiplex PCR; TCRdb keeps only in-frame clonotypes and omits some of them. The top ten clones hold over 13% of a sample with about 26,000 clones, more than 85% of them seen once. This receptor was identified in a female donor of 60 years or more with stage II squamous cell lung carcinoma. The chain links TRBV5-1 to TRBJ2-3, with TRBD1 identical over 7 bases. Specimen: peripheral blood, collected before any cancer treatment. CDR3 bases: TGCGCCAGCAGCTCCATACAGGGGAGAGATACGCAGTATTTT. Its protein is CASSSIQGRDTQYF.